This TCR beta chain was documented in a study of CD8 T cells in ankylosing spondylitis. Molecular-barcoded quantitative 5'-RACE produced these TCR beta libraries. TCRdb reprocessed the 5' RACE reads via MiXCR and lists one record per CDR3 protein. Found here are about 230,000 distinct CDR3 sequences, 8% to 9% of them singletons; the top ten hold more than 4%. General study results and limits: Reports of some motif variants in reactive arthritis synovial fluid and blood predate this one. Significant enrichment of disease-linked clones was reported in matched ankylosing spondylitis synovial fluid.

For this clonotype: As yet, its antigen is unknown. It may be a read error: a sequence one base away is much more abundant.

CDR3 length: 15 amino acids. In germline, CDR1 is MNHNS, CDR2 SASEGT. This rearrangement joins TRBV6-1 to TRBJ2-7, with D possibly matching TRBD2 (6 bases). Material for sequencing was blood, either unsorted or a sorted T cell fraction (not recorded which). The receptor was derived from a female donor with ankylosing spondylitis or in good health (not recorded which). This chain's CDR3 is CASSEVGDWAYEQYF. DNA of the CDR3: TGTGCCAGCAGCGAAGTGGGGGACTGGGCGTACGAGCAGTACTTC.